This entry is about one T cell receptor (beta chain). The data were taken from a study of CD8+ T cells in alopecia areata. Once RNA had been extracted, it was reverse transcribed into cDNA to act as the sequencing template. Produced via immunoSEQ multiplex PCR; TCRdb's table is partial and in-frame only. The sample records 150,000 to 200,000 clones, more than 50% being singletons. Treatment here: oral pan-JAK inhibitor, 5-10 mg twice daily. Alopecia areata patients gave lesional scalp punch biopsies and peripheral blood samples. The source of this sequence is a human donor with alopecia areata. The source was CD4+ T cells sorted from blood, collected at week 24, from a patient treated with tofacitinib.

This CDR3 reads CSVVGGGVETQYF. CDR3 sequence (DNA): TGCAGCGTTGTTGGGGGGGGCGTGGAGACCCAGTACTTC. This chain uses TRBV29-1 with TRBJ2-5; TRBD2 might be the D (7 bases). Trimming removed 4 bases from V and 5 bases from J, with 14 bases in between. Per the germline V gene, CDR1 is SQVTM and CDR2 is ANQGSEA. CDR3 size: 13 residues.